Presented here are 21 T cell receptor beta chains from one specimen sequenced in a study of technical replicates of blood from several donors (dated by TCRdb to 2016 to 2017). The library came from the immunoSEQ multiplex PCR assay. The immuneACCESS repertoire file appears here via TCRdb, limited to in-frame rearrangements. These files lack a portion of the clones; in checked studies, under half of the deficit traces to unresolved V genes, and the cause of the others is not known. Within this sample are about 90,000 clones, with roughly 92% of them counted one time only. The ten largest make up around 0.3% of the sample. Sequencing was done on a sample of T cells isolated from PBMCs. These receptors came from a human donor in good health.

The CDR3 nucleotides read TGCGCCAGCAGAGGGACTAGCGGGAGTAAAAGGTCCTACGAGCAGTACTTC. Its translation is CASRGTSGSKRSYEQYF. The chain recombines TRBV10-2 with TRBJ2-7; TRBD2 aligns across 14 bases. The junction had 8 bases not matched to a gene; V was cut back by 6 bases and J by 1 base. The CDR3 contains 17 residues. Germline lookup yields CDR1 WSHSY and CDR2 SAAADI.

This clone was observed once. The chain is built from TRBV6-5 and TRBJ2-7; 10 bases align to TRBD1. The length of the CDR3 is 13 residues. Germline V gene lookup returns CDR1 MNHEY and CDR2 SVGAGI. V lost 6 bases and J lost 7; bases outside the gene matches: 6. The chain's CDR3 is CASRGTGAREQYF. DNA of the CDR3: TGTGCCAGCAGAGGGACAGGGGCGAGGGAGCAGTACTTC.

The rearrangement joins TRBV9 to TRBJ2-2, with a tentative D call TRBD2 (5 bases). Germline V gene lookup returns CDR1 SGDLS and CDR2 YYNGEE. The CDR3 runs to 14 residues. Trimming stripped 0 bases from V and 7 bases from J, with 10 bases between. Written as DNA, the CDR3 is TGTGCCAGCAGCGTAGCGTCGGGGATCGGGGAGCTGTTTTTT. Protein: CASSVASGIGELFF. Complete variable domain (other parts from reference TRBV9 and TRBJ2-2): DSGVTQTPKHLITATGQRVTLRCSPRSGDLSVYWYQQSLDQGLQFLIQYYNGEERAKGNILERFSAQQFPDLHSELNLSSLELGDSALYFCASSVASGIGELFFGEGSRLTVL.

J is TRBJ1-1 and V is TRBV27; 12 nucleotides match TRBD1. The germline V gene has CDR1 MNHEY and CDR2 SMNVEV (reference sequence). The CDR3 is 16 residues long. V lost 4 bases, J lost 6 bases, and 9 bases stayed unmatched. In nucleotides, the CDR3 is TGTGCCAGCAGTTCCGGGACAGGGGGCGTTTTTTCTGAAGCTTTCTTT. Its translation: CASSSGTGGVFSEAFF.

The rearrangement joins TRBV4-2 to TRBJ1-5; 7 bases agree with TRBD1. The CDR3 spans 18 residues. The V segment lost 0 bases and the J segment 0 bases; nucleotides outside the gene matches: 8. Per the germline V gene, CDR1 is LGHNA and CDR2 is YNFKEQ. CDR3: CASSQDWDRPYSNQPQHF. CDR3 sequence (DNA): TGTGCCAGCAGCCAAGATTGGGACAGACCCTATAGCAATCAGCCCCAGCATTTT.

The V call is TRBV5-1, the J call TRBJ2-3; TRBD2 aligns across 9 bases. V gave up 4 bases and J gave up 1 base; unmatched junction bases: 7. Germline V gives CDR1 SGHRS, CDR2 YFSETQ. The CDR3 extends over 16 amino acids. The CDR3 DNA reads as TGCGCCAGCAGCCCTCCATTAGCGGGGGGCACAGATACGCAGTATTTT. Amino acid sequence: CASSPPLAGGTDTQYF.

The chain has TRBV27 and TRBJ2-7; 8 bases line up with TRBD1. The CDR3 has 15 amino acids. V lost 2 bases and J lost 4; bases outside the gene matches: 7. Germline V CDR1 and CDR2: MNHEY, SMNVEV (reference sequence). CDR3: CASSLRSGGYYEQYF. As DNA, the CDR3 is TGTGCCAGCAGTTTAAGGTCAGGGGGCTATTACGAGCAGTACTTC.

This chain joins TRBV5-1 and TRBJ2-7; unclear D gene. In germline, CDR1 is SGHRS, CDR2 YFSETQ. Trimming left V 0 bases short and J 4 bases short, with 8 bases between. The CDR3 consists of 13 residues. This CDR3 is CASSLVPGYEQYF. Written as DNA, the CDR3 is TGCGCCAGCAGCTTGGTGCCAGGATACGAGCAGTACTTC. The full variable domain, completed using reference TRBV5-1 and TRBJ2-7, is KAGVTQTPRYLIKTRGQQVTLSCSPISGHRSVSWYQQTPGQGLQFLFEYFSETQRNKGNFPGRFSGRQFSNSRSEMNVSTLELGDSALYLCASSLVPGYEQYFGPGTRLTVT.

V usage is TRBV5-6 and J usage is TRBJ1-1, with 11 bases aligning to TRBD1. Looked up from germline, CDR1 is SGHDT and CDR2 is YYEEEE. V lost 2 bases and J lost 0; bases outside the gene matches: 3. The CDR3 consists of 16 residues. In DNA, the CDR3 is TGTGCCAGCAGCTTACCGGGACAGGGGGTGAACACTGAAGCTTTCTTT. Translation: CASSLPGQGVNTEAFF.

This chain joins TRBV18 and TRBJ2-1, with 9 bases matching TRBD1. There are 15 residues in the CDR3. In germline, CDR1 is KGHSH, CDR2 LQKENI. Losses at the gene ends were 4 bases for V and 3 bases for J; bases not matched to a gene: 4. The CDR3 protein is CASSRGQGSYNEQFF. The CDR3 region has the DNA TGTGCCAGCTCACGCGGACAGGGGAGCTACAATGAGCAGTTCTTC.

This sequence joins TRBV18 and TRBJ1-1; 9 nucleotides match TRBD1. The CDR3 contains 16 residues. The germline V gene has CDR1 KGHSH and CDR2 LQKENI. J was trimmed by 0 bases and V by 3 bases; bases with no gene match: 5. The CDR3 here is CASSPLQGAMNTEAFF. DNA of the CDR3: TGTGCCAGCTCACCTTTACAGGGGGCGATGAACACTGAAGCTTTCTTT.

This clone occurred once. This chain uses TRBV5-4 with TRBJ2-2; TRBD1 matches 9 bases. The V gene end was trimmed by 3 bases and the J gene end by 7 bases; junction bases not matched to a gene: 7. Germline CDR1 is SGHNT and CDR2 is YYREEE (reference sequence). This CDR3 is 15 amino acids long. In nucleotides, the CDR3 is TGTGCCAGCAGCTCTACAGGGGGCGCGGTCGGGGAGCTGTTTTTT. Translation gives CASSSTGGAVGELFF.

The chain joins TRBV21-1 to TRBJ1-4. TRBV21-1 is shown as a pseudogene. The CDR3 extends over 13 amino acids. CDR3 nucleotides: TGTGCCAGCGCGGGGCTAACTAATGAAAAACTGTTTTTT. This translates into CASAGLTNEKLFF.

The rearrangement uses TRBV4-1 and TRBJ2-3; no definite D call. Germline V gives CDR1 MGHRA, CDR2 YSYEKL. The CDR3 has 14 residues. Trimming left V 1 base short and J 3 bases short, with 8 bases between. The CDR3 nucleotides are TGCGCCAGCAGCCAAGGAATCAGGACAGATACGCAGTATTTT. It yields the protein CASSQGIRTDTQYF.

The chain has TRBV27 and TRBJ1-1; 7 bases agree with TRBD1. Trimming took 6 bases from V and 1 from J; bases not matched to a gene: 11. The CDR3 covers 16 residues. Germline CDR1 MNHEY, CDR2 SMNVEV (reference sequence). Written as DNA, the CDR3 is TGTGCCAGCAGCTTCGTGAGGGACAGTTCGAACACTGAAGCTTTCTTT. Protein product: CASSFVRDSSNTEAFF.

The chain employs TRBV28 and TRBJ2-1; the D gene is possibly TRBD2 (6 bases). Trimming cost V 8 bases and J 7 bases, with 21 bases left between them. The CDR3 sequence is 15 residues long. Per the germline V gene, CDR1 is MDHEN and CDR2 is SYDVKM. The CDR3 protein is CASGALSGGRNEQFF. CDR3 sequence (DNA): TGTGCCAGCGGGGCCCTTAGTGGGGGGAGGAATGAGCAGTTCTTC.

The gene calls are TRBV30 and TRBJ1-2, with a weak D call TRBD1 (6 bases). The germline CDR1 and CDR2 sequences are GTSNPN and SVGIG (reference sequence). Trimming took off 2 bases at V and 8 bases at J, with 12 bases between the two ends. The CDR3 is 12 residues long. Here the CDR3 DNA reads TGTGCCTGGAGTCTTGACAGGCAGGGCTACACCTTC. Translated: CAWSLDRQGYTF.

CDR3 sequence reads: CAISAGEMGNTEAFF. The CDR3, as DNA: TGTGCCATCAGTGCTGGGGAGATGGGGAACACTGAAGCTTTCTTT. The rearrangement links TRBV10-3 to TRBJ1-1; unclear D gene. Looked up from germline, CDR1 is ENHRY and CDR2 is SYGVKD. The CDR3 spans 15 residues. Trimming took 4 bases from V and 1 from J, leaving 13 bases between them.

The J gene is TRBJ1-1, the V gene TRBV13; possible D gene TRBD1, 6 bases. Trimming took off 5 bases at V and 5 bases at J, with 15 bases between the two ends. Germline CDR1 and CDR2: PRHDT and FYEKMQ (reference sequence). CDR3 length equals 14 residues. DNA of the CDR3: TGTGCCAGCAGCCTCGACAGGTCCCGAACTGAAGCTTTCTTT. This translates into CASSLDRSRTEAFF. The whole variable domain, remainder taken from reference TRBV13 and TRBJ1-1, is AAGVIQSPRHLIKEKRETATLKCYPIPRHDTVYWYQQGPGQDPQFLISFYEKMQSDKGSIPDRFSAQQFSDYHSELNMSSLELGDSALYFCASSLDRSRTEAFFGQGTRLTVV.

As regards this clone: One junction end disagrees with the germline gene, perhaps due to a read error. This chain uses TRBV7-7 with TRBJ2-6; weak D call: TRBD2 (5 bases). Germline CDR1 and CDR2: SSHAT and FNYEAQ (reference sequence). The CDR3 extends over 16 amino acids. The CDR3 loop reads CASSLGRGSGANVLTF. The DNA for the CDR3 is TGTGCTAGCAGCTTAGGGAGAGGGTCTGGGGCCAACGTCCTGACTTTC.

The chain joins TRBV6-1 to TRBJ2-1; D possibly corresponds to TRBD1 (6 bases). Per germline, CDR1 MNHNS and CDR2 SASEGT. The V end lost 2 bases, the J end lost 3 bases, and 11 bases lay between the germline ends. The CDR3 has 15 residues. The CDR3 bases are TGTGCCAGCAGTGAATTCAGGACAGACTACAATGAGCAGTTCTTC. This gives the protein CASSEFRTDYNEQFF.